This TCR beta chain came from a study of cytomegalovirus exposure and HLA in healthy donors. General study findings and limits: Most TCR sequences showed up rarely, but some public TCRs showed up in many donors.

On this clone itself: Antigen unknown.

Germline CDR1 is SGDLS and CDR2 is YYNGEE. The CDR3 spans 15 residues. V was cut by 4 bases and J by 3 bases, with 16 bases left in between. A multiplex PCR was run with 60 Vbeta primers and 13 Jbeta primers. TCRdb's table, derived via immunoSEQ multiplex PCR, lists solely in-frame clones and lacks some. The sample comprises tens of thousands of clones, 78% of which are singletons, and roughly 3% rests with the top ten. The chain recombines TRBV9 with TRBJ2-5; no reliable D call. The clonotype comes from a middle-aged woman in good health and CMV-seronegative. Material: PBMCs. The CDR3 DNA follows: TGTGCCAGCAGCTCCCCACAGACAAGAGAAGAGACCCAGTACTTC. Translating gives CASSSPQTREETQYF.